The source of this T cell receptor (beta chain) is a study of regulatory T cells in long-lasting Graves disease. Sample time point: persistent/refractory GD, antithyroid drugs over 5 years with positive TRAb. TCR sequences were obtained from RNA taken from PBMCs. Library construction for TCR beta used iRepertoire HTBI primers and Arm-PCR of CDR3 regions. Using its own MiXCR run on the multiplex PCR reads, TCRdb lists one record per CDR3 protein. The top ten hold about 7.8% of the sample, which has hundreds of thousands of distinct CDR3 sequences, 20% seen once. This clonotype was counted ten times or more. The TCR was taken from a female donor with Graves disease. Material: peripheral blood mononuclear cells (PBMCs), obtained when the disease was refractory, from a patient treated with antithyroid drugs.

This CDR3 reads CASSGSWETQYF. The DNA for the CDR3 is TGTGCCAGCTCGGGGTCGTGGGAGACCCAGTACTTC. This chain connects TRBV7-9 to TRBJ2-5; TRBD2 might be the D (5 bases). This CDR3 contains 12 residues. Germline V gene data show CDR1 as SEHNR and CDR2 as FQNEAQ (reference sequence). The germline V and J ends were trimmed by 8 bases and 5 bases, with 12 bases remaining between them.